This T cell receptor beta chain was captured by sequencing in a study of blood T cell repertoires in COVID-19. Study-wide background: PBMCs, B-cell-depleted T cells, or T cells provided the cDNA or gDNA that made up the material.

As handled by the study authors: It was from reference gene primer amplification that nucleated cell counts were estimated. This table comes from immunoSEQ multiplex PCR, and its TCRdb copy is limited to in-frame clones, with some not included. For V, J and clone size, that table is used; D and trimming come from the DNA. The data contain more than 55,000 clones, roughly nine tenths of them singletons. Per the germline V gene, CDR1 is LNHDA and CDR2 is SQIVND (reference sequence). The CDR3 is 15 residues long. V lost 1 base, J lost 4 bases, and 4 bases stayed unmatched. This chain connects TRBV19 to TRBJ2-5; 9 bases align to TRBD2. The sequenced sample was peripheral blood. This clonotype was sampled from a man aged 45-65 years with active COVID-19. The CDR3 is CASSIVRGGSETQYF. The CDR3 nucleotides are TGTGCCAGTAGTATAGTGCGGGGGGGCTCAGAGACCCAGTACTTC.